This T cell receptor beta chain is drawn from a study of cytomegalovirus exposure and HLA in healthy donors. The wider study: T cells numbering around 180 million yielded fewer than 140 million unique TCR beta sequences in an earlier analysis.

Study conclusions and caveats: In a later analysis, a missense DCLRE1C variant was linked to TCR beta V- and J-gene trimming. There were under 200 TCR beta chains listed as cytomegalovirus-associated. Later on, an analysis found that several of the most significant clusters appeared to be linked to common viral pathogens, which included parvovirus B19.

The CDR3 is 16 amino acids. The trim removed 5 bases at V and 1 base at J, leaving 2 bases unmatched. Germline V gene data show CDR1 as SEHNR and CDR2 as FQNEAQ (reference sequence). The study ran its PCR with 60 Vbeta and 13 Jbeta primers. Data came from immunoSEQ multiplex PCR; TCRdb stores just in-frame clones and leaves some out. The profile shows 100,000 to 150,000 clones, roughly 77% of them singletons. Of note for this clone: Antigen unknown.

The clonotype originates from a young woman in good health and CMV-seronegative. The rearrangement links TRBV7-9 to TRBJ2-3; 14 bases agree with TRBD2. The sequencing sample was made of PBMCs. CDR3 DNA: TGTGCCAGCAGCCCGGGACTAGCGGGAGGCACAGATACGCAGTATTTT. It codes for CASSPGLAGGTDTQYF.